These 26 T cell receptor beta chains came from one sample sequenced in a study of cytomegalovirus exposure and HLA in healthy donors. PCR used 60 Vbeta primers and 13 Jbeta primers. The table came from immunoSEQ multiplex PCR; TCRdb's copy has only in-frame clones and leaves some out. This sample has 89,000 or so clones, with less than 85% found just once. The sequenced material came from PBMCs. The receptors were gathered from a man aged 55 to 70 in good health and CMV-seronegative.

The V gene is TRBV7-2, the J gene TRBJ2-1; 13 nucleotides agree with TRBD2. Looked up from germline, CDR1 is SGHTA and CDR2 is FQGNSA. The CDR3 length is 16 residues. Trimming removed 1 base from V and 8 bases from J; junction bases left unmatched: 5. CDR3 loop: CASSLEGTSGTYEQFF. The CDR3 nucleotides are TGTGCCAGCAGCTTAGAGGGGACTAGCGGGACCTATGAGCAGTTCTTC.

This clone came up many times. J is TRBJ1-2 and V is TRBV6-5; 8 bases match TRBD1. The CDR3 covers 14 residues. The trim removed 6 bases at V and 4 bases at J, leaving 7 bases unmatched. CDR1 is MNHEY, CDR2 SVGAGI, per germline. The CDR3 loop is CASRRRGLVYGYTF. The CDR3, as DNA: TGTGCCAGCAGGCGCAGGGGGCTTGTCTATGGCTACACCTTC.

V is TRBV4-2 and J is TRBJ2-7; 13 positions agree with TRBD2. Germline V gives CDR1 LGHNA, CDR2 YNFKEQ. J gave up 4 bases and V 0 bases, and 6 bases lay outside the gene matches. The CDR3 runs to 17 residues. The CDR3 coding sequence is TGTGCCAGCAGCCAAGATCAACTAGCGGGGGGGACTTACGAGCAGTACTTC. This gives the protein CASSQDQLAGGTYEQYF.

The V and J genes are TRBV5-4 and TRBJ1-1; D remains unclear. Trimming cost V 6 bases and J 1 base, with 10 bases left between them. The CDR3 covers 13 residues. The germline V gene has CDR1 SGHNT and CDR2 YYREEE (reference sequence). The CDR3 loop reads CASTRRGNTEAFF. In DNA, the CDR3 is TGTGCCAGCACCCGTCGAGGGAACACTGAAGCTTTCTTT.

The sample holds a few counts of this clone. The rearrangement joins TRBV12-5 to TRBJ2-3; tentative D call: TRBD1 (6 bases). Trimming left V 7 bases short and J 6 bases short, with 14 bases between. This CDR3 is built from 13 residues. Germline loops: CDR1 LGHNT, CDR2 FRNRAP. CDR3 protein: CASEITGSDTQYF. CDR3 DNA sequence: TGTGCTAGTGAGATCACAGGGTCCGATACGCAGTATTTT. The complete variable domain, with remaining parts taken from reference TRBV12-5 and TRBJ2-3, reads DARVTQTPRHKVTEMGQEVTMRCQPILGHNTVFWYRQTMMQGLELLAYFRNRAPLDDSGMPKDRFSAEMPDATLATLKIQPSEPRDSAVYFCASEITGSDTQYFGPGTRLTVL.

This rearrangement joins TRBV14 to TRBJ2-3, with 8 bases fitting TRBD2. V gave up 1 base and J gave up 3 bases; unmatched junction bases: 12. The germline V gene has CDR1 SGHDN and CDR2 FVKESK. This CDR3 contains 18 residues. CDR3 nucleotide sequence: TGTGCCAGCAGCCAAGGGAAGGAGCGGGGGCCTTTGACAGATACGCAGTATTTT. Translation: CASSQGKERGPLTDTQYF.

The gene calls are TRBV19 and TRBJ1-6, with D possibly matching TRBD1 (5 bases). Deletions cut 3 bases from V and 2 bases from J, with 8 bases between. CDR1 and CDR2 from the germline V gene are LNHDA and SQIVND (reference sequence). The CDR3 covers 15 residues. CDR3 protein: CASSMGGAYNSPLHF. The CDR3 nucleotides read TGTGCCAGTAGTATGGGGGGGGCCTATAATTCACCCCTCCACTTT.

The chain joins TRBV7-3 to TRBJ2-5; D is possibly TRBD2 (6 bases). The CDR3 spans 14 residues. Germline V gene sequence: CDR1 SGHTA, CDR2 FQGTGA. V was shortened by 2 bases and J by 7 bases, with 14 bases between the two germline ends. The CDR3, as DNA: TGTGCCAGCAGCTTAGCACCCGACGGGGGGACCCAGTACTTC. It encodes CASSLAPDGGTQYF.

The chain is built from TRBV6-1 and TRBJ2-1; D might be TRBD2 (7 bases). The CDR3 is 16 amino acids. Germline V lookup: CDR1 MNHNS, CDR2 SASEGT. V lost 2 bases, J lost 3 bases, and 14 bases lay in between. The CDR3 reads CASSERGGGIYNEQFF. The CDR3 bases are TGTGCCAGCAGTGAACGAGGGGGGGGGATCTACAATGAGCAGTTCTTC.

The CDR3 sequence is CASSLRTGNTGELFF. The CDR3 DNA sequence: TGCGCCAGCAGCCTCAGGACAGGCAACACCGGGGAGCTGTTTTTT. The rearrangement links TRBV5-1 to TRBJ2-2, with 7 bases lining up with TRBD1. The V gene's germline CDR1 is SGHRS and CDR2 YFSETQ. The V and J ends lost 4 bases and 2 bases, in that order; junction bases with no gene match: 5. This CDR3 spans 15 amino acids.

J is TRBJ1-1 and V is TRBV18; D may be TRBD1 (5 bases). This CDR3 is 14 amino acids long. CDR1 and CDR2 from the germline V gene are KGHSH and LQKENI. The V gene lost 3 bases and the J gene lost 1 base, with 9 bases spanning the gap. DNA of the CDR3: TGTGCCAGCTCACCGGGGGGGTCGAACACTGAAGCTTTCTTT. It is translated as CASSPGGSNTEAFF.

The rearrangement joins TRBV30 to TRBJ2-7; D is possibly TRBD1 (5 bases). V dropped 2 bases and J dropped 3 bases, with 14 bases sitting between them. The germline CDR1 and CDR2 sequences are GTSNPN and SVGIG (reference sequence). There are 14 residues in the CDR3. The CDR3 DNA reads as TGTGCCTGGAGTTCCGACAGCACTGGCTACGAGCAGTACTTC. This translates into CAWSSDSTGYEQYF.

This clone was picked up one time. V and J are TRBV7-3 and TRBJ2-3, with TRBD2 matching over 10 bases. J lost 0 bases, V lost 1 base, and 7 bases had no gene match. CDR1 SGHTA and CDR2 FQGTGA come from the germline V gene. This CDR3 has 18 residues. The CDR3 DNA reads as TGTGCCAGCAGCTTAATGGCTAGCGGGGGAACTAGCACAGATACGCAGTATTTT. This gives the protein CASSLMASGGTSTDTQYF.

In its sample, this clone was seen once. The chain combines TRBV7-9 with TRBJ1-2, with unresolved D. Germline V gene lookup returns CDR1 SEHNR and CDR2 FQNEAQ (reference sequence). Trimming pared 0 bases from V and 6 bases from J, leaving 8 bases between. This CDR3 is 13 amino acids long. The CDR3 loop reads CASSLASMHGYTF. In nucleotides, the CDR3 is TGTGCCAGCAGCTTAGCGAGCATGCATGGCTACACCTTC.

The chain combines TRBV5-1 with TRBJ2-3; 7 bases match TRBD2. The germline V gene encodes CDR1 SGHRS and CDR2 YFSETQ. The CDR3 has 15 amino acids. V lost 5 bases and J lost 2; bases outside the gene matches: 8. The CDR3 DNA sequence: TGCGCCAGCAGACCGAGGCGGGGGAACACAGATACGCAGTATTTT. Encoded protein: CASRPRRGNTDTQYF.

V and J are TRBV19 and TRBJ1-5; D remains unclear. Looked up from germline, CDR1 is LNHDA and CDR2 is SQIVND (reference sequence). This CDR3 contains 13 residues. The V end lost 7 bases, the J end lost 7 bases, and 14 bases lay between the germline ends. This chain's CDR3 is CASTQTNGQPQHF. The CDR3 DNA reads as TGTGCCAGTACTCAAACAAACGGGCAGCCCCAGCATTTT.

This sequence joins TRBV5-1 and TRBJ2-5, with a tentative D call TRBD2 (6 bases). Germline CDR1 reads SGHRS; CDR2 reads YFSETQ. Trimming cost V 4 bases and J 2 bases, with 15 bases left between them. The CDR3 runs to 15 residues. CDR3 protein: CASSGSGHTQETQYF. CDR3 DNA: TGCGCCAGCAGCGGTAGCGGACATACTCAAGAGACCCAGTACTTC. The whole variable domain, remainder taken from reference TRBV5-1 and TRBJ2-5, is KAGVTQTPRYLIKTRGQQVTLSCSPISGHRSVSWYQQTPGQGLQFLFEYFSETQRNKGNFPGRFSGRQFSNSRSEMNVSTLELGDSALYLCASSGSGHTQETQYFGPGTRLLVL.

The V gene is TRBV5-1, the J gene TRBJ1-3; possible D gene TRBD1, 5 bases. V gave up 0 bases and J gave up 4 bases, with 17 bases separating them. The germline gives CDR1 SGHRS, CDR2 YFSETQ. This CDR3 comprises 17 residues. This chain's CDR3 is CASSLGQTKNSGNTIYF. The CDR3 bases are TGCGCCAGCAGCTTGGGACAGACCAAGAATTCCGGAAACACCATATATTTT.

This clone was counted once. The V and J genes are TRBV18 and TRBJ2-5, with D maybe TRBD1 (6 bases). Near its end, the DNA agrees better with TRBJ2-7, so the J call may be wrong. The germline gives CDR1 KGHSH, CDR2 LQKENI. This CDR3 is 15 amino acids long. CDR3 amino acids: CASSPVLTGTYEQYF. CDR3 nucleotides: TGTGCCAGCTCACCGGTTTTGACAGGAACCTACGAGCAGTACTTC.

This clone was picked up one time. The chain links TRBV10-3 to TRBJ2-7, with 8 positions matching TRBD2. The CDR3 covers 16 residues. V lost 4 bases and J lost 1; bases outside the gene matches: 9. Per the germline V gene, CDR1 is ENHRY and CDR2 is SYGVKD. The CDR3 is CAISVRPAGVSYEQYF. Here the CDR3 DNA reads TGTGCCATCAGTGTTAGGCCAGCGGGGGTGTCCTACGAGCAGTACTTC.

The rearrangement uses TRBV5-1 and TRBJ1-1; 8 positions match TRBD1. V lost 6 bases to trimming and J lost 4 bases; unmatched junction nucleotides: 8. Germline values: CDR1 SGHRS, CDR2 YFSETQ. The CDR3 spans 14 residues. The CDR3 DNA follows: TGCGCCAGCACCTTCCGGGACAGGAGCACTGAAGCTTTCTTT. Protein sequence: CASTFRDRSTEAFF.

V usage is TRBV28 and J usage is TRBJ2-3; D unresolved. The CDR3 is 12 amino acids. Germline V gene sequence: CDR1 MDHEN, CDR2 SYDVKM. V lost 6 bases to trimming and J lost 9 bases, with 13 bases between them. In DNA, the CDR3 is TGTGCCAGCAGCCCCCCTGCTATGACGCAGTATTTT. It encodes CASSPPAMTQYF.

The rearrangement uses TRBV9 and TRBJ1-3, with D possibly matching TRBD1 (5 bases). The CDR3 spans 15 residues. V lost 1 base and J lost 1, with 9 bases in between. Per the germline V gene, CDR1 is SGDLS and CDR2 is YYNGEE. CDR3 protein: CASSVIGGSGNTIYF. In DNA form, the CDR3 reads TGTGCCAGCAGCGTAATCGGGGGGTCTGGAAACACCATATATTTT.

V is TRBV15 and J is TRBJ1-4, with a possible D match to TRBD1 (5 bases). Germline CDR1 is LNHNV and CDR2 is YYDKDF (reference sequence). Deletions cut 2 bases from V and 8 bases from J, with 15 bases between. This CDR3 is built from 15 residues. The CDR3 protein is CATSRSTGVWEKLFF. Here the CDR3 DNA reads TGTGCCACCAGCAGATCAACGGGGGTGTGGGAAAAACTGTTTTTT.

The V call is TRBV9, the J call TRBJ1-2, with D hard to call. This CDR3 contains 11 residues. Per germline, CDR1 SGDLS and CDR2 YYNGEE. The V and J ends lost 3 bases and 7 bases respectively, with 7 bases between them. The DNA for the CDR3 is TGTGCCAGCAGCGCCCGGGGTGGCTACACCTTC. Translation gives CASSARGGYTF.

The CDR3 DNA sequence: TGTGCCAGTAGCCCCTTCGGGATTGGGGAAGGCTACACCTTC. It specifies CASSPFGIGEGYTF. This sequence joins TRBV19 and TRBJ1-2; no firm D call. The CDR3 has 14 amino acids. V was shortened by 6 bases and J by 8 bases, with 19 bases between the two germline ends. Per the germline V gene, CDR1 is LNHDA and CDR2 is SQIVND (reference sequence).